This entry features one T cell receptor beta chain sequence. Its antigen is undetermined. V lost 5 bases and J lost 10, with 15 bases in between. From germline, CDR1 is SGHTA and CDR2 FQGNSA. The CDR3 sequence is 13 residues long. The data belong to a study of early T cells in non-severe SARS-CoV-2 infection. Study-wide context: Chains were not paired, and sequencing was done on bulk RNA from unsorted whole blood.

Individual cDNA molecules carried attached unique molecular identifiers. MiXCR was run by TCRdb on the 5' RACE reads, yielding one entry per CDR3 protein. The data contain 65,000 to 90,000 distinct CDR3 sequences, 9% to 15% of them singletons. Study-level results: In VDJdb matching, anti-spike CD8 responses were favored while private and CD4 specificities went missing.

The TCR originated in an adult who was a healthcare worker with PCR-confirmed SARS-CoV-2 infection or an uninfected control (not recorded which). V usage is TRBV7-2 and J usage is TRBJ2-1; D is possibly TRBD2 (5 bases). Sequencing was done on a sample of whole blood. CDR3: CASSAGPAWEQFF. CDR3 coding DNA: TGTGCCAGCAGCGCGGGTCCGGCGTGGGAGCAGTTCTTC.